This TCR beta chain appears in the sequencing data of a study of TIL therapy for anti-PD-1-resistant metastatic lung cancer. This clone is termed medium-sized. Germline V lookup: CDR1 LGHNA, CDR2 YNFKEQ. The CDR3 contains 14 residues. V dropped 0 bases and J dropped 4 bases, with 9 bases sitting between them. Time point: pre-treatment sample, taken before nivolumab and TIL therapy. The tumor samples were excised metastases, mostly pleural nodules or supraclavicular lymph nodes. The libraries were made with immunoSEQ v3. Sequencing was performed with immunoSEQ multiplex PCR; in TCRdb, only in-frame clones are kept and a portion is missing. The repertoire holds 6,500 to 9,000 clones, with just under 75% as singletons.

The sample consisted of tumor tissue, taken at baseline. The J gene is TRBJ2-5, the V gene TRBV4-2; weak D call: TRBD2 (5 bases). This TCR was recovered from a person aged 25 to 85 with non-small cell lung cancer. The DNA for the CDR3 is TGTGCCAGCAGCCAAGAACGCGGGCCAGAGACCCAGTACTTC. Translation gives CASSQERGPETQYF.